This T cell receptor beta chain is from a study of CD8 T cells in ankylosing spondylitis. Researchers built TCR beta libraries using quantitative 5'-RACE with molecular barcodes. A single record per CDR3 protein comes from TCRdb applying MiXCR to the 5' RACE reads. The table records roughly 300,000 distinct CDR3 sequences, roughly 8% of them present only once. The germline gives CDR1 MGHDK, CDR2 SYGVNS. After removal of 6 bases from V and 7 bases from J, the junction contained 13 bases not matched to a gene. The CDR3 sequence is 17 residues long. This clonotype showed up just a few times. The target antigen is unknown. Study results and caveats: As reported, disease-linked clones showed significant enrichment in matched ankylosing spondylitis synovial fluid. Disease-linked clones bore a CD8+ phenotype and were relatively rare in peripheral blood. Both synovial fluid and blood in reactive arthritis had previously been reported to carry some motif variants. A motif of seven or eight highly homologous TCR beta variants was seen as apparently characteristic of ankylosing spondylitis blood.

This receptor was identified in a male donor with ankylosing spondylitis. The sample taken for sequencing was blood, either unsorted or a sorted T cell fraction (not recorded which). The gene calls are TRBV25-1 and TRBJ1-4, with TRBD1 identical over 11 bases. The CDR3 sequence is CASRGGQGARSGEKLFF. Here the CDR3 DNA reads TGTGCCAGCAGGGGAGGACAGGGGGCGCGCAGTGGTGAAAAACTGTTTTTT.